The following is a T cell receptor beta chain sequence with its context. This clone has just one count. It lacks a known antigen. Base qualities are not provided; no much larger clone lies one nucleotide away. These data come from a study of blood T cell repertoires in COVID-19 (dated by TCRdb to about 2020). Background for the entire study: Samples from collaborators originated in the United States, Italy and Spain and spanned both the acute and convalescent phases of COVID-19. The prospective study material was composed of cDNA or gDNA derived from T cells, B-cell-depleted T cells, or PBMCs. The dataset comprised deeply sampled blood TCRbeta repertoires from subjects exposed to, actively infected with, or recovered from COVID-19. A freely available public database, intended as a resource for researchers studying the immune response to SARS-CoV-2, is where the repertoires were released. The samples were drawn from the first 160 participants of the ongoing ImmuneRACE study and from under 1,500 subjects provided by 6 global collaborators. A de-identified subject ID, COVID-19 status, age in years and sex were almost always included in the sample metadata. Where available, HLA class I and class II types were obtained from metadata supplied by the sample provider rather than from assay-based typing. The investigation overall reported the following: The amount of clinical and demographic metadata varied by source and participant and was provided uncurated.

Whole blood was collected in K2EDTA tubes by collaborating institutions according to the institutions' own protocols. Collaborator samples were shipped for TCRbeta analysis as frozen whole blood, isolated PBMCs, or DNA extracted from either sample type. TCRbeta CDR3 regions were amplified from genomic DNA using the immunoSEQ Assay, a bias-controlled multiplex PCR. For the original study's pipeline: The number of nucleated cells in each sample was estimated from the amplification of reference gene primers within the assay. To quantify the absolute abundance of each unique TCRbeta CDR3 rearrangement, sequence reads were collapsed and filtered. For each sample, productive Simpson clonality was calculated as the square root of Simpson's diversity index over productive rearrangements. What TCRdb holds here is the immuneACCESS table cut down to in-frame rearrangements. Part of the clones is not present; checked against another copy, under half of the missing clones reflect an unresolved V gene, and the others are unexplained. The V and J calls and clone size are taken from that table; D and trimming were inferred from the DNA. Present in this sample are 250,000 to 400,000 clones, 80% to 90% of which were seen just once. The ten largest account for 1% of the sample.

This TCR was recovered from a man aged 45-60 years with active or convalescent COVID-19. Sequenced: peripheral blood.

The bases read TGCAGTGCTAGTAAAACTAGCGGGAGTGACACCTACGAGCAGTACTTC. Its coded protein is CSASKTSGSDTYEQYF. The rearranged segments are TRBV20-1 and TRBJ2-7, and 11 bases in between align with TRBD2. The CDR3 covers 16 residues, taking in both the cysteine and the phenylalanine. Only CDR3 DNA remains: 48 bases, in frame from the first base. Trimming accounts for 3 bases at V and 2 bases at J, while the number of junction bases matched to no gene is 9. Per the germline V gene (reference sequence), DFQATT is the CDR1 and SNEGSKA is the CDR2.